One sample yielded the 16 T cell receptor beta chains listed below, sequenced in a study of T-cell memory formation after mild COVID-19. TCRdb recomputed calls from the 5' RACE reads with MiXCR, one row per CDR3 protein. The repertoire consists of about 190,000 distinct CDR3 sequences, with about a sixth occurring once and the leading ten covering approximately 2.4%. Sequencing was carried out using PBMCs or a T cell subset sorted from them (not recorded which). All receptors come from an adult woman who had mild COVID-19 (a few samples of this study predate the infection). Cell type and time point are not known.

This chain links TRBV12-3 or TRBV12-4 with TRBJ2-7; D is possibly TRBD1 or TRBD2 (7 bases each). There are 15 residues in the CDR3. Trimming took off 9 bases at V and 2 bases at J, with 20 bases between the two ends. The CDR3 bases are TGTGCCAGTGGCTCAGGGGGGGACCTCCCCTACGAGCAGTACTTC. This encodes CASGSGGDLPYEQYF.

The V call is TRBV7-3, the J call TRBJ2-7; the D gene is possibly TRBD2 (5 bases). V lost 2 bases, J lost 5 bases, and 16 bases lay in between. CDR3 length equals 15 residues. CDR1 is SGHTA, CDR2 FQGTGA, per germline. The CDR3 here is CASSLDGVPGHEQYF. CDR3 DNA: TGTGCCAGCAGCTTAGACGGGGTCCCGGGCCACGAGCAGTACTTC.

The chain uses TRBV7-6 and TRBJ2-5; 13 bases are a match to TRBD2. CDR3 length equals 16 residues. The germline V gene has CDR1 SGHVS and CDR2 FNYEAQ. Trimming removed 1 base from V and 9 bases from J; junction bases left unmatched: 8. The CDR3 DNA reads as TGTGCCAGCAGCTTAGAGTGGACTAGCGGGAGAAGTCCCCAGTACTTC. Its protein is CASSLEWTSGRSPQYF.

The gene calls are TRBV20-1 and TRBJ2-3, with a weak D call TRBD2 (5 bases). This CDR3 region has 13 residues. Germline CDR1 is DFQATT and CDR2 is SNEGSKA (reference sequence). Deletions cut 5 bases from V and 1 base from J, with 10 bases between. The CDR3 loop reads CSAPWRGTDTQYF. In DNA, the CDR3 is TGCAGTGCTCCCTGGCGGGGCACAGATACGCAGTATTTT.

Only a few counts were recorded for this clonotype. The rearrangement uses TRBV24-1 and TRBJ2-2; no reliable D call. Germline CDR1 KGHDR, CDR2 SFDVKD. V shed 0 bases and J shed 5 bases, with 15 bases lying between them. The CDR3 sequence is 17 residues long. CDR3 loop: CATSDLGPKALTGELFF. As DNA, the CDR3 is TGTGCCACCAGTGATTTGGGACCTAAAGCCCTGACCGGGGAGCTGTTTTTT.

This chain joins TRBV20-1 and TRBJ1-2; 9 bases line up with TRBD1. V shed 3 bases, J shed 5 bases, and the junction held 7 bases outside the gene matches. CDR1 and CDR2 from the germline V gene are DFQATT and SNEGSKA (reference sequence). The CDR3 runs to 14 residues. The CDR3 sequence: CSASADRGLYGYTF. The CDR3, as DNA: TGCAGTGCTAGTGCGGACAGGGGACTTTATGGCTACACCTTC.

This clonotype was observed a handful of times. This chain uses TRBV9 with TRBJ1-5; the match to TRBD1 covers 8 bases. The CDR3 loop spans 14 amino acids. CDR1 is SGDLS and CDR2 is YYNGEE in the germline V gene. J was trimmed by 9 bases and V by 0 bases; bases with no gene match: 5. This CDR3 is CASSVEQGGGPQHF. The CDR3 DNA reads as TGTGCCAGCAGCGTAGAACAGGGGGGAGGGCCCCAGCATTTT.

In this sample, this clonotype turned up a few times. V is TRBV12-3 or TRBV12-4 and J is TRBJ2-3; 10 bases map to TRBD2. The V and J ends lost 4 bases and 4 bases, in that order; junction bases with no gene match: 8. CDR3 length: 16 residues. The CDR3 DNA is TGTGCCAGCAGTTCTCAACTAGCGGGGCTAGCAGATACGCAGTATTTT. Amino acids: CASSSQLAGLADTQYF.

Only a few counts were recorded for this clonotype. V usage is TRBV29-1 and J usage is TRBJ2-2; D ambiguous. Per germline, CDR1 SQVTM and CDR2 ANQGSEA. This CDR3 has 14 amino acids. The ends were cut back, 2 bases at V and 6 bases at J, with 13 bases in the middle. The CDR3 loop reads CSVETNLKAGELFF. CDR3 in DNA: TGCAGCGTTGAAACGAACCTGAAGGCCGGGGAGCTGTTTTTT.

The chain carries TRBV6-5 and TRBJ2-7; D is possibly TRBD1 (6 bases). V lost 8 bases and J 10 bases, leaving 21 bases between the germline ends. Per germline, CDR1 MNHEY and CDR2 SVGAGI. The CDR3 consists of 13 residues. This CDR3 is CASSRGGGTGQYF. The CDR3 coding sequence is TGTGCCAGCTCCCGAGGGGGTGGCACGGGACAGTACTTC.

This clonotype was counted only a few times. The chain has TRBV24-1 and TRBJ2-1; TRBD2 agrees at 10 bases. In germline, CDR1 is KGHDR, CDR2 SFDVKD. This CDR3 is built from 16 residues. The ends lost 4 bases at V and 7 bases at J; junction bases unmatched: 9. DNA for the CDR3: TGTGCCACCAGTGACCCCAGCGGGAGGGCCGATAATGAGCAGTTCTTC. It translates to CATSDPSGRADNEQFF.

This clonotype was detected a few times. The chain uses TRBV6-4 and TRBJ2-3, with D unclear. Germline assignment: CDR1 MRHNA and CDR2 SNTAGT. The CDR3 loop spans 13 amino acids. Trimming removed 6 bases at V and 6 bases at J, with 13 bases between. CDR3 DNA: TGTGCCAGCAGCTCAAATCGAATGGATACGCAGTATTTT. As protein: CASSSNRMDTQYF.

The V and J genes are TRBV7-8 and TRBJ1-1; maybe TRBD1 (6 bases). The germline gives CDR1 SGHVS, CDR2 FQNEAQ. This CDR3 has 17 residues. Between the trimmed V and J ends, which lost 2 bases and 0 bases, there was a span of 16 bases. The CDR3 here is CASSLRIGGRMNTEAFF. The DNA for the CDR3 is TGTGCCAGCAGCTTAAGGATTGGGGGCCGCATGAACACTGAAGCTTTCTTT.

This clonotype has only one observation. The chain combines TRBV30 with TRBJ1-2; 9 bases map to TRBD1. This CDR3 region has 13 residues. Germline trimming cut 3 bases from V and 7 bases from J; bases unmatched to any gene: 6. CDR1 is GTSNPN, CDR2 SVGIG, per germline (reference sequence). The CDR3: CAWRHRGRRGYTF. The CDR3 coding sequence is TGTGCCTGGAGGCACAGGGGGCGACGTGGCTACACCTTC.

The rearrangement links TRBV28 to TRBJ1-5; tentative D call: TRBD1 (5 bases). This CDR3 is built from 12 residues. Germline V CDR1 and CDR2: MDHEN, SYDVKM. Between the trimmed V and J ends, which lost 6 bases and 5 bases, there was a span of 8 bases. The CDR3 sequence: CASSQGDQPQHF. CDR3 nucleotides: TGTGCCAGCAGCCAAGGGGATCAGCCCCAGCATTTT.

The J gene is TRBJ1-2, the V gene TRBV5-5; 7 bases are a match to TRBD1. In germline, CDR1 is SGHKS, CDR2 YYEKEE (reference sequence). J lost 7 bases, V lost 3 bases, and 9 bases had no gene match. The CDR3 is 14 amino acids. The CDR3 reads CASSWSRGQGGYTF. CDR3 nucleotide sequence: TGTGCCAGCAGCTGGAGTAGGGGGCAGGGTGGCTACACCTTC.